The 14 T cell receptor beta chains in this list originate from one sample, sequenced in a study. TCRdb recomputed calls from the 5' RACE reads with MiXCR, one row per CDR3 protein. The sample records some 12,000 distinct CDR3 sequences, 40% to 55% being singletons. The sequenced sample was tumor-infiltrating naive CD4+ T cells sorted from the breast tumor. Sample subset: naive CD4+ T cells, CD4+CD45RA+CD25-. Every receptor here comes from a female donor with breast cancer.

V gene TRBV18 combines with J gene TRBJ2-5, with D possibly being TRBD2 (5 bases). Per germline, CDR1 KGHSH and CDR2 LQKENI. The CDR3 contains 19 residues. V shed 1 base and J shed 0 bases, with 21 bases lying between them. CDR3 in amino acids: CASSPLGSINGEYQETQYF. The CDR3 DNA follows: TGTGCCAGCTCACCACTCGGGTCCATAAACGGGGAGTACCAAGAGACCCAGTACTTC. Combining the CDR3 with reference TRBV18 and TRBJ2-5 gives the whole variable domain NAGVMQNPRHLVRRRGQEARLRCSPMKGHSHVYWYRQLPEEGLKFMVYLQKENIIDESGMPKERFSAEFPKEGPSILRIQQVVRGDSAAYFCASSPLGSINGEYQETQYFGPGTRLLVL.

The V and J genes are TRBV6-5 and TRBJ2-7; D is uncertain. The germline V gene has CDR1 MNHEY and CDR2 SVGAGI. The CDR3 contains 14 residues. V lost 3 bases and J lost 1, with 10 bases in between. The CDR3 region has the DNA TGTGCCAGCAGTTATGGTGGTGGGTCCTACGAGCAGTACGTC. Its protein product is CASSYGGGSYEQYV.

The chain employs TRBV7-2 and TRBJ2-1; 11 nucleotides agree with TRBD2. This CDR3 is 14 amino acids long. Trimming took 10 bases from V and 8 from J; bases not matched to a gene: 10. CDR1 and CDR2 (germline): SGHTA, FQGNSA. This CDR3 is CATTTSGSYHEQFF. The CDR3 bases are TGTGCCACCACCACTAGCGGGAGCTATCATGAGCAGTTCTTC.

By share, this clonotype counts as medium-sized. CDR3 bases: TGCAGCGGGGAGGCGAACTTGCAAGAGACCCAGTACTTC. Protein sequence: CSGEANLQETQYF. The chain carries TRBV29-1 and TRBJ2-5, with D perhaps TRBD2 (6 bases). The CDR3 contains 13 residues. Germline assignment: CDR1 SQVTM and CDR2 ANQGSEA. Trimming removed 7 bases from V and 2 bases from J, with 14 bases in between.

The CDR3 coding sequence is TGCGCCAGCAGCCAAGAGGGAGGTGGGGCCAACGTCCTGACTTTC. This codes for CASSQEGGGANVLTF. V gene TRBV4-3 combines with J gene TRBJ2-6; D is possibly TRBD2 (6 bases). The CDR3 totals 15 residues. Germline assignment: CDR1 LGHNA and CDR2 YSLEER. V lost 0 bases, J lost 3 bases, and 6 bases lay in between.

Concerning this clonotype: Without the conserved terminal phenylalanine or tryptophan, this CDR3 likely stems from a read error. This chain joins TRBV7-2 and TRBJ1-1; TRBD1 aligns across 7 bases. This CDR3 has 12 residues. The germline gives CDR1 SGHTA, CDR2 FQGNSA. The junction had 1 base not matched to a gene; V was cut back by 5 bases and J by 4 bases. CDR3 coding DNA: TGTGCCAGCAGCCAGGGGGTCACTGAAGCTTTCCTT. Translation gives CASSQGVTEAFL.

This clonotype has only a few counts. The chain couples TRBV20-1 to TRBJ2-1, with 12 bases matching TRBD2. The germline V gene has CDR1 DFQATT and CDR2 SNEGSKA (reference sequence). The J segment lost 6 bases and the V segment lost 1 base, leaving 1 base of the junction unmatched. CDR3 length equals 14 residues. CDR3 nucleotide sequence: TGCAGTGCTAGAGGGACTAGCGGGACCAATGAGCAGTTCTTC. It specifies CSARGTSGTNEQFF.

This clonotype was detected a few times. This rearrangement joins TRBV10-3 to TRBJ2-1; 10 nucleotides match TRBD1. The CDR3 loop spans 14 amino acids. The junction had 8 bases not matched to a gene; V was cut back by 6 bases and J by 9 bases. Germline CDR1 and CDR2: ENHRY and SYGVKD. The CDR3 nucleotides read TGTGCCATCAGGATAGGGGACAGGGGTAGTGAGCAGTTCTTC. It yields the protein CAIRIGDRGSEQFF.

The gene calls are TRBV4-3 and TRBJ2-2, with 7 bases lining up with TRBD2. From germline, CDR1 is LGHNA and CDR2 YSLEER. The CDR3 has 17 amino acids. J was trimmed by 7 bases and V by 1 base; bases with no gene match: 12. CDR3 loop: CASSQVAGGIRSGELFF. CDR3 sequence (DNA): TGCGCCAGCAGCCAAGTAGCGGGCGGGATCCGGAGCGGGGAGCTGTTTTTT.

The J gene is TRBJ1-5, the V gene TRBV20-1, with a weak D call TRBD1 (5 bases). The V end lost 3 bases, the J end lost 0 bases, and 9 bases lay between the germline ends. The CDR3 spans 14 residues. The germline gives CDR1 DFQATT, CDR2 SNEGSKA (reference sequence). CDR3 loop: CSASGDGSNQPQHF. The CDR3 bases are TGCAGTGCTAGTGGGGACGGTAGCAATCAGCCCCAGCATTTT.

This clonotype has more than one count but fewer than ten. The J gene is TRBJ1-6, the V gene TRBV4-1; 7 bases line up with TRBD1. Germline CDR1 and CDR2: MGHRA and YSYEKL. CDR3 length: 15 residues. V was pared by 2 bases and J by 4 bases, with 2 bases of the junction left unmatched. DNA of the CDR3: TGCGCCAGCAGCCAACAGGGGGAGTATAATTCACCCCTCCACTTT. This sequence encodes CASSQQGEYNSPLHF.

The chain employs TRBV18 and TRBJ2-2; tentatively, D is TRBD1 (5 bases). Per the germline V gene, CDR1 is KGHSH and CDR2 is LQKENI. Trimming pared 6 bases from V and 2 bases from J, leaving 13 bases between. The length of the CDR3 is 15 residues. The CDR3 region is CASSQRQINTGELFF. The DNA of the CDR3 is TGTGCCAGCTCCCAACGACAGATTAACACCGGGGAGCTGTTTTTT. The full variable domain, with the rest looked up from reference TRBV18 and TRBJ2-2, is NAGVMQNPRHLVRRRGQEARLRCSPMKGHSHVYWYRQLPEEGLKFMVYLQKENIIDESGMPKERFSAEFPKEGPSILRIQQVVRGDSAAYFCASSQRQINTGELFFGEGSRLTVL.

The table lists this clonotype with a few counts. CDR3 protein: CASRYGLLGGNQPQHF. For the CDR3, the DNA is TGTGCCAGCAGGTATGGGCTCCTCGGGGGCAATCAGCCCCAGCATTTT. The V and J genes are TRBV6-2 or TRBV6-3 and TRBJ1-5; D is undetermined. V lost 6 bases to trimming and J lost 2 bases, with 17 bases between them. The CDR3 sequence is 16 residues long. CDR1 is MNHEY, CDR2 SVGEGT, per germline.

V usage is TRBV5-6 and J usage is TRBJ2-3; D gene unclear. CDR3 length: 14 residues. CDR1 is SGHDT, CDR2 YYEEEE, per germline. Trimming removed 0 bases from V and 3 bases from J, with 8 bases in between. The CDR3 nucleotides are TGTGCCAGCAGCTTGGGAGTCGGGACAGATACGCAGTATTTT. Translation gives CASSLGVGTDTQYF.